This note documents a single T cell receptor (beta chain) sequence. Its antigen remains unknown. This specimen belongs to a study of T cell responses to AZD1222 COVID-19 vaccine. Whole-study context: Second-dose timings of about 4 or about 12 weeks were pooled.

Trimming shortened V by 4 bases and J by 4 bases, and 15 bases separated the two germline ends. The CDR3 extends over 15 amino acids. Germline CDR1 is SGDLS and CDR2 is YYNGEE. Profiling relied on immunoSEQ multiplex PCR, and the TCRdb table lists in-frame clones only, not all of them. The repertoire holds 150,000 to 180,000 clones, less than 95% seen once, with about 1.7% in the top ten. General study points: Baseline serostatus was positive in only five to seven AZD1222 recipients. Clonal diversity was possibly underestimated; the donors were predominantly white British and more often female.

Sequencing was performed on peripheral blood, taken on day 0 of AZD1222 vaccination. The sequence came from an adult in good health. The chain joins TRBV9 to TRBJ1-3; tentative D call: TRBD1 (5 bases). CDR3 DNA sequence: TGTGCCAGCAGCTCAACCCAGGGATCCGGAAACACCATATATTTT. This sequence encodes CASSSTQGSGNTIYF.